A selection of T cell receptor beta chains follows, all from one sample in a study of graft-versus-host responses after intestinal transplantation. Method: immunoSEQ multiplex PCR; TCRdb's copy keeps in-frame clones and lacks some. The table has some 87,000 clones, approximately 92% seen once. For these TCRs, the target antigens are not known. Sample: unstimulated CD8+ T cells sorted from spleen or lymph node cells, taken before transplant. These receptors came from a human donor who was the organ donor for an intestinal transplant. CDR3s include the opening cysteine and the closing phenylalanine or tryptophan. The D gene is left open where the match is weak. Clone size appears in some rows only: once, few, many, or a class for an expanded clone.

j_call clone_size v_call d_call cdr3_nt cdr3_aa
TRBJ2-7 - TRBV4-3 TRBD1 TGCGCCAGCAGCCAAGAAAGTAGGGGGCTTTACTACGAGCAGTACTTC CASSQESRGLYYEQYF
TRBJ2-3 - TRBV15 - TGTGCCACCAGCGGTCCCGGGACTGGCACAGATACGCAGTATTTT CATSGPGTGTDTQYF
TRBJ2-2 - TRBV4-2 TRBD2 TGTGCCAGCAGCCAATCATCACTAGCGGGGGCCGGGGAGCTGTTTTTT CASSQSSLAGAGELFF
TRBJ2-5 - TRBV27 - TGTGCCAGCAGTTTTCAAGGAGGGGTGGGGGAGACCCAGTACTTC CASSFQGGVGETQYF
TRBJ2-1 - TRBV19 TRBD1 TGTGCCTCAGGGGGCGGACACGGGTGGAATGAGCAGTTCTTC CASGGGHGWNEQFF
TRBJ2-3 - TRBV29-1 TRBD2 TGCAGCAGTACACCGGGACTAGACGCAGATACGCAGTATTTT CSSTPGLDADTQYF
TRBJ2-1 - TRBV19 TRBD1 TGTGCCGTGGGCCAGGGACAGGGATCCTACAATGAGCAGTTCTTC CAVGQGQGSYNEQFF
TRBJ2-7 - TRBV23-1 - TGCGCCAGCAGTCCATCGTACAGGGATCTCTACGAGCAGTACTTC CASSPSYRDLYEQYF
TRBJ2-1 - TRBV2 TRBD2 TGTGCCAGCACTTTACCGACTAGCGGGGGGGCTGAGCAGTTCTTC CASTLPTSGGAEQFF
TRBJ2-5 - TRBV28 - TGTGCCAGCAGTTTAAGGGCTAGCCCCGAGACCCAGTACTTC CASSLRASPETQYF
TRBJ2-5 - TRBV27 - TGTGCCAGCAGTTCCGCGCCCGGGGGGCTCCAAGAGACCCAGTACTTC CASSSAPGGLQETQYF
TRBJ1-1 - TRBV6-5 - TGTGCCAGCAGTTACGGAGAGAACACTGAAGCTTTCTTT CASSYGENTEAFF
TRBJ1-1 - TRBV11-2 - TGTGCCAGCAGCTTCCGCGGGGCCCTTATTGAAGCTTTCTTT CASSFRGALIEAFF
TRBJ1-5 - TRBV27 - TGTGCCAGCAGTTTGGGAGGGCAGCCCCAGCATTTT CASSLGGQPQHF
TRBJ1-1 - TRBV5-6 TRBD1 TGTGCCAGCAGCTTCCTACAGGGGTGGGGCACTGAAGCTTTCTTT CASSFLQGWGTEAFF
TRBJ1-1 - TRBV11-2 - TGTGCCAGCAGCTTAGGGGCGAACACTGAAGCTTTCTTT CASSLGANTEAFF
TRBJ1-1 - TRBV5-4 - TGTGCCAGCAGCTCAAACATATGGAACACTGAAGCTTTCTTT CASSSNIWNTEAFF
TRBJ2-5 - TRBV5-6 - TGTGCCAGCAGCTTTTCCCCCGGGGGTCCAGAGACCCAGTACTTC CASSFSPGGPETQYF
TRBJ2-2 once TRBV6-1 TRBD1 TGTGCCAGCGTGCCAGGGGGCGACACCGGGGAGCTGTTTTTT CASVPGGDTGELFF
TRBJ2-1 - TRBV28 - TGTGCCAGCAGTTTATCCGCGGTTGGGGAGCAGTTCTTC CASSLSAVGEQFF
TRBJ2-7 - TRBV25-1 TRBD1 TGTGCCAGCAGTGACTCTTTCCGGGACAGCTACGAGCAGTACTTC CASSDSFRDSYEQYF
TRBJ2-1 - TRBV19 - TGTGCCAGTAGCACTAGCATTTACAATGAGCAGTTCTTC CASSTSIYNEQFF